The present TCR beta chain was sequenced within a study of Graves' ophthalmopathy and Graves' hyperthyroidism. Study results and caveats: The study's model predicted ophthalmopathy progression at about 68% sensitivity and 72% to 85% specificity.

Newly diagnosed hyperthyroidism donors, aged 18 to 65, duration under 2 months. A remark on this clonotype: Its antigen is as yet unknown.

The trim removed 6 bases at V and 9 bases at J, leaving 10 bases unmatched. CDR3 length: 13 residues. The germline gives CDR1 SNHLY, CDR2 FYNNEI. Beta-chain TCR CDR3 regions were amplified from RNA transcripts. RT-PCR with HTBI primers came first, then second-round multiplex PCR. Using its own MiXCR run on the multiplex PCR reads, TCRdb lists one record per CDR3 protein. The sample includes roughly 1.1 million distinct CDR3 sequences, around a third of them seen just once. The rearrangement links TRBV2 to TRBJ2-5; 7 bases fit TRBD1. The sample consisted of peripheral blood or thyroid tissue (not recorded which). This receptor was taken from an adult man with Graves' hyperthyroidism. The CDR3 DNA is TGTGCCAGCAGAACAGGGGTTTATCAGCCCCAGTACTTC. As protein: CASRTGVYQPQYF.